This paragraph covers one T cell receptor beta chain sequence. What it binds is unknown. This sample was taken from a study of radiation and T cells in renal cell carcinoma. Study at large: Nephrectomy followed 15 Gy stereotactic body radiation by 4 weeks.

Trimming stripped 5 bases from V and 2 bases from J, with 16 bases between. This CDR3 contains 17 residues. The V gene's germline CDR1 is SGHTA and CDR2 FQGNSA. Time point here: baseline pretreatment blood. Indicated treatment: 15 Gy SBRT to primary tumor, nephrectomy 4 weeks later. Clear cell pathology was present in this patient's renal cell carcinoma. Study-wide results and limits: From baseline, blood top tumor clonotypes peaked at 2 weeks post-radiation.

Sequenced by immunoSEQ multiplex PCR; TCRdb stores in-frame clones only, minus some. The data hold about 140,000 clones, with around 78% observed a single time. The material sequenced was blood, taken from a patient whose treatment included radiotherapy and nephrectomy. The sequence was collected from a woman in her forties or fifties with renal cell carcinoma. This chain uses TRBV7-2 with TRBJ2-6; D is possibly TRBD1 (5 bases). The CDR3 spells CASSRTSGFTGANVLTF. DNA of the CDR3: TGTGCCAGCAGCCGTACCTCAGGGTTCACTGGGGCCAACGTCCTGACTTTC. Using reference TRBV7-2 and TRBJ2-6 for the parts outside the CDR3, the full variable domain is GAGVSQSPSNKVTEKGKDVELRCDPISGHTALYWYRQSLGQGLEFLIYFQGNSAPDKSGLPSDRFSAERTGGSVSTLTIQRTQQEDSAVYLCASSRTSGFTGANVLTFGAGSRLTVL.